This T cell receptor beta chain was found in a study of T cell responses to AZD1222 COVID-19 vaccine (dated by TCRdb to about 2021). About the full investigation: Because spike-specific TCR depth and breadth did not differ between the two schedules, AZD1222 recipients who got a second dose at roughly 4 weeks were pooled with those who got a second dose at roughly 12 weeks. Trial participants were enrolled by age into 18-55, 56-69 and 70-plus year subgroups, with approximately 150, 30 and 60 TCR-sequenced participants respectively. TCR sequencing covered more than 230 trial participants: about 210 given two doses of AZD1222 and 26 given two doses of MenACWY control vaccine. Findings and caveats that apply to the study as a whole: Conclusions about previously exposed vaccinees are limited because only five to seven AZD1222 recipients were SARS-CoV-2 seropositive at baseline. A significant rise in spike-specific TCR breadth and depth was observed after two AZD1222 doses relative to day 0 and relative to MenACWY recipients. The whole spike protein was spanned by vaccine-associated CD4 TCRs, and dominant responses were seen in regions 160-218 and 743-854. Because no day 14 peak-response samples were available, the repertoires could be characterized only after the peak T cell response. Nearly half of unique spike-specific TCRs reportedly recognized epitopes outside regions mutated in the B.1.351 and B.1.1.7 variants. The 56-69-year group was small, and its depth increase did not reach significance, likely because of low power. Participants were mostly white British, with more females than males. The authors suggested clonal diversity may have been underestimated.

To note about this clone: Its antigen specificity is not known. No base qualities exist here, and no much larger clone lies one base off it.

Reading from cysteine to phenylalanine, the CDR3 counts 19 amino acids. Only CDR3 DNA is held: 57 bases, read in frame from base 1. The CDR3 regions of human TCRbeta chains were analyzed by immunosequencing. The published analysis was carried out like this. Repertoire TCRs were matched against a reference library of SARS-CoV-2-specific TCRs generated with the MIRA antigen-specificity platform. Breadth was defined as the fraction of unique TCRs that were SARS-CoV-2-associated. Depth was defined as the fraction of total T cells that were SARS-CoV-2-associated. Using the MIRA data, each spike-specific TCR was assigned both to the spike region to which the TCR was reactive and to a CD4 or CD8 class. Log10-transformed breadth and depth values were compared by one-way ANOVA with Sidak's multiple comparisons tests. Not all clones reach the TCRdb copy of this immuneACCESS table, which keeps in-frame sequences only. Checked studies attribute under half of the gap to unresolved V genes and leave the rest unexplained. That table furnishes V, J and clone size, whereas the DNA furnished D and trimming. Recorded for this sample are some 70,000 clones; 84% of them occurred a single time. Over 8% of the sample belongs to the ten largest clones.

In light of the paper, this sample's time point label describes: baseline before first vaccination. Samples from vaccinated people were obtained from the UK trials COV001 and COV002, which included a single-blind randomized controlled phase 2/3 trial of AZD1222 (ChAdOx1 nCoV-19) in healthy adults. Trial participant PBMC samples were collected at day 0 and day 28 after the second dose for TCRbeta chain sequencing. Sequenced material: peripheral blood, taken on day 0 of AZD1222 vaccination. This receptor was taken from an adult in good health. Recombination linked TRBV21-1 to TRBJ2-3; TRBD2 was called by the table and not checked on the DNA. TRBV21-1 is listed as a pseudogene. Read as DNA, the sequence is TGTGCCAGCAGCAGTCGAGGGAGGGACGGAGGGCGCAACATCGGTACGCAGTATTTT. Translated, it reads CASSSRGRDGGRNIGTQYF.